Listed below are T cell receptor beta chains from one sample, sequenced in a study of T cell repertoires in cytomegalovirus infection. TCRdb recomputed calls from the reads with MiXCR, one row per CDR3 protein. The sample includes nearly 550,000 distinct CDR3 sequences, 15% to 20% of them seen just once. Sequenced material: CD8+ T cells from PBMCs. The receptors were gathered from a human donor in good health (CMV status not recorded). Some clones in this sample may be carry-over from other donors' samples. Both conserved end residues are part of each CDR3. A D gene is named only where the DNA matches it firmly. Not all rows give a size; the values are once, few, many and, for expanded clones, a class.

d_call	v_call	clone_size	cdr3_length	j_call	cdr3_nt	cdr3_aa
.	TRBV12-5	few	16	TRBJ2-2	TGTGCTAGTGGTTTGGGACCATCGAGGGATCCCGGGGAGCTGTTTTTT	CASGLGPSRDPGELFF
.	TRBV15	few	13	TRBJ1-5	TGTGCCACCAGCAGAGACAGGGATCAGCCCCAGCATTTT	CATSRDRDQPQHF
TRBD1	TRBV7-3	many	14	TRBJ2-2	TGTGCCAGCAGTCGGGACAGCTACACCGGGGAGCTGTTTTTT	CASSRDSYTGELFF
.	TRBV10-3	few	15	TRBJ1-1	TGTGCCATCAGTGAGGGCTCAGTTATGAACACTGAAGCTTTCTTT	CAISEGSVMNTEAFF
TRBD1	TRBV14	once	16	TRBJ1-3	TGTGCCAGCAGCCCCCACAGGGGGCTTAATGGAAACACCATATATTTT	CASSPHRGLNGNTIYF
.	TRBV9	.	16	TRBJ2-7	TGTGCCAGCAGCTTCTTGGGGGCGGCCGGGCTCTACGAGCAGTACTTC	CASSFLGAAGLYEQYF
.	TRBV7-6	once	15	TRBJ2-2	TGTGCCAGCAGCTCCCCGGCCGGGCGCACCGGGGAGATGTTTTTT	CASSSPAGRTGEMFF
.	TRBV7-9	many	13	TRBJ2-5	TGTGCCAGCAGCCCCCAGGGGGACTGGACCCAGTACTTC	CASSPQGDWTQYF
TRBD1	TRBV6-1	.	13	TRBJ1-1	TGTGCCAGCAGTGGACAGGGGGGAGTGGAAGCTTTCTTT	CASSGQGGVEAFF
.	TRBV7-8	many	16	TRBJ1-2	TGTGCCAGCAGCTTCGGGTTACAGGGTGATTTGAATGGCTACACCTTC	CASSFGLQGDLNGYTF
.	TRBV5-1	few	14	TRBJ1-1	TGCGCCAGCAGCGCATGGAAGCTGAACACTGAAGCTTTCTTT	CASSAWKLNTEAFF
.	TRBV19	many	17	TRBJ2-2	TGTGCCAGTAGTAAACCCAGGGACTCTACGAACACCGGGGAGCTGTTTTTT	CASSKPRDSTNTGELFF
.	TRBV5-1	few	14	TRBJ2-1	TGCGCCAGCAGCCAAGACAGGCCTTCCGATGAGCAGTTCTTC	CASSQDRPSDEQFF
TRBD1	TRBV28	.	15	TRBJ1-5	TGTGCCAGCAGTTTAGCAGGGGGGGACAATCAGCCCCAGCATTTT	CASSLAGGDNQPQHF
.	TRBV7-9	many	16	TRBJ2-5	TGTGCCAGCAGGTCCCGGACACCCTCGGCGGGAGAGACCCAGTACTTC	CASRSRTPSAGETQYF
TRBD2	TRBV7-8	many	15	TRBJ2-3	TGTGCCAGCAGCTTTAAAGCGGGGTACACAGATACGCAGTATTTT	CASSFKAGYTDTQYF
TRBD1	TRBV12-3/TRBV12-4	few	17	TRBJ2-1	TGTGCCAGCAGCCCCGACAGGGCGGCGCGATCCTACAATGAGCAGTTCTTC	CASSPDRAARSYNEQFF
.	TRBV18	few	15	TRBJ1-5	TGTGCCAGTTCCACTGAGGGAGTTGGCAATCAGCCCCAGCATTTT	CASSTEGVGNQPQHF
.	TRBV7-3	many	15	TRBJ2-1	TGTGCCAGCAGCCCTATGAGACTAGGCGACAATGAGCAGTTCTTC	CASSPMRLGDNEQFF
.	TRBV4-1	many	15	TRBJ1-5	TGCGCCAGCAGCCTGCGGGCAGGCTCGGGTCAGCCCCAGCATTTT	CASSLRAGSGQPQHF
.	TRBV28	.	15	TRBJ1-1	TGTGCCAGCAGTTTATGGGCTGAAGCGAGGACTGAAGCTTTCTTT	CASSLWAEARTEAFF
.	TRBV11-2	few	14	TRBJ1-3	TGTGCCAGCAGCACCAGTTATACAGGAAACACCATATATTTT	CASSTSYTGNTIYF
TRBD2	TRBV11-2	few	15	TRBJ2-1	TGTGCCAGCAGCTTAGGTGTTAGCGGGGGGGGAGGGCAGTTCTTC	CASSLGVSGGGGQFF
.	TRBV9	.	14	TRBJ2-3	TGTGCCAGCAGCGTGGGCCGCAGCACAGATACGCAGTATTTT	CASSVGRSTDTQYF
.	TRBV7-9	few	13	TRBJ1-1	TGTGCCAGCAAACTATTTATGAACACTGAAGCTTTCTTT	CASKLFMNTEAFF
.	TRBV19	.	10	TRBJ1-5	TGTGCCAGCAACCATCAGCCCCAGCATTTT	CASNHQPQHF
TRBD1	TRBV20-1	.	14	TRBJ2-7	TGCAGTGCTCGCGGACAGGCAGGCTCCTACGAGCAGTACTTC	CSARGQAGSYEQYF